Detailed here is one TCR beta chain. Generated by immunoSEQ multiplex PCR, the TCRdb table keeps only in-frame clones and is missing some. The sample holds some 190,000 clones; 88% are singletons and the top ten take 1.5% to 2%. This record comes from a study of blood T cell repertoires in COVID-19. Background on the study: Italy, Spain and the United States were the sources of the convalescent and acute COVID-19 samples. T cells, B-cell-depleted T cells, or PBMCs supplied cDNA or gDNA.

The CDR3 has 14 amino acids. CDR1 and CDR2 from the germline V gene are SGHNT and YYREEE (reference sequence). V lost 1 base and J lost 5, with 9 bases in between. Specimen: peripheral blood. The rearrangement links TRBV5-4 to TRBJ2-2; perhaps TRBD2 as D (5 bases). This receptor was identified in a man between 18 and 29 years old with active or convalescent COVID-19. The CDR3 reads CASSLRTGTGELFF. The CDR3 DNA follows: TGTGCCAGCAGCTTGAGGACTGGGACCGGGGAGCTGTTTTTT.